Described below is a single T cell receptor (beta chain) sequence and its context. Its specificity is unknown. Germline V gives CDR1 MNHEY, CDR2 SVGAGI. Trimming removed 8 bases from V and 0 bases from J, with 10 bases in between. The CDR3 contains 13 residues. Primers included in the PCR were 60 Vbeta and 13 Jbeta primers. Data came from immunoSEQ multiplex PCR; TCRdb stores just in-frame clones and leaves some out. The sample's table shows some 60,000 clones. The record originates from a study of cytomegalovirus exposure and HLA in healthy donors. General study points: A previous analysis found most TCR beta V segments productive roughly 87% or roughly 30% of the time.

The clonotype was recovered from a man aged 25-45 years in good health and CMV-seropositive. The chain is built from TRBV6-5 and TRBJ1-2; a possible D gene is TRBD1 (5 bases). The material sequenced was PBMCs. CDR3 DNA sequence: TGTGCCAGCCTCGGGGGGGCTAACTATGGCTACACCTTC. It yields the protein CASLGGANYGYTF.